This T cell receptor beta chain derives from a study of CD8 T cells in ankylosing spondylitis. In TCRdb, the 5' RACE reads were re-called with MiXCR into one record per CDR3 protein. Here the sample spans a few hundred thousand distinct CDR3 sequences, about 20% being singletons. The germline CDR1 and CDR2 sequences are SGHDN and FVKESK. The CDR3 loop spans 15 amino acids. V was trimmed by 0 bases and J by 7 bases, leaving 15 bases between them. The sequencing sample was made of blood, either unsorted or a sorted T cell fraction (not recorded which). The gene calls are TRBV14 and TRBJ1-2; maybe TRBD1 (6 bases). The sequence was collected from a male donor with ankylosing spondylitis or in good health (not recorded which). For the CDR3, the DNA is TGTGCCAGCAGCCAAGATCCCCAGGGGTGGGTTGGCTACACCTTC. Amino acids: CASSQDPQGWVGYTF.